The 12 T cell receptor beta chains given below trace back to one sample, sequenced in a study of identical twins. TCRdb reanalysed the 5' RACE reads using MiXCR and keeps one entry per CDR3 protein. The sample has 700,000 or so distinct CDR3 sequences, 8.6% seen once. The sample was also reused in another study, on yellow fever vaccine responses in identical twins.

Sequenced material: PBMCs. These receptors came from a woman aged 18-29 years in good health.

In its sample, this clonotype was seen a few times. This rearrangement joins TRBV10-1 to TRBJ2-3; no definite D call. Trimming stripped 10 bases from V and 2 bases from J, with 16 bases between. The CDR3 contains 14 residues. Germline lookup yields CDR1 WNHNN and CDR2 SYGVQD (reference sequence). CDR3 sequence (DNA): TGCGCCAACCCCCCTGGGCCTTCCACAGATACGCAGTATTTT. It yields the protein CANPPGPSTDTQYF.

The table lists this clonotype with many counts. This rearrangement joins TRBV3-1 to TRBJ2-7, with 13 bases lining up with TRBD2. CDR1 is LGHDT and CDR2 is YNNKEL in the germline V gene (reference sequence). Losses at the gene ends were 1 base for V and 0 bases for J; bases not matched to a gene: 9. The length of the CDR3 is 19 residues. CDR3 DNA: TGTGCCAGCAGCCAAGTTGGGGGACTAGCGGGATCGAGCTCCTACGAGCAGTACTTC. This gives the protein CASSQVGGLAGSSSYEQYF.

As DNA, the CDR3 is TGCAGCGTTGCTAGCGGGCGTGGAGGCAATGAGCAGTTCTTC. This sequence encodes CSVASGRGGNEQFF. The J gene is TRBJ2-1, the V gene TRBV29-1; TRBD2 matches at 8 bases. V was pared by 4 bases and J by 6 bases, with 8 bases of the junction left unmatched. Germline CDR1 reads SQVTM; CDR2 reads ANQGSEA. The length of the CDR3 is 14 residues.

The V gene is TRBV27, the J gene TRBJ1-1; no clear D. Germline CDR1 reads MNHEY; CDR2 reads SMNVEV (reference sequence). V lost 2 bases, J lost 1 base, and 11 bases lay in between. The CDR3 covers 15 residues. CDR3 sequence (DNA): TGTGCCAGCAGTTTACATCCAGGCTCGAACACTGAAGCTTTCTTT. It is translated as CASSLHPGSNTEAFF.

This clonotype was seen repeatedly, ten times or more. The rearrangement links TRBV6-2 or TRBV6-3 to TRBJ2-2, with unresolved D. Germline CDR1 and CDR2: MNHEY and SVGEGT. V was cut by 0 bases and J by 3 bases, with 5 bases left in between. This CDR3 comprises 14 residues. The CDR3 loop reads CASSYSTDTGELFF. The CDR3 DNA reads as TGTGCCAGCAGTTACTCGACTGACACCGGGGAGCTGTTTTTT.

This clonotype was detected many times. V is TRBV5-1 and J is TRBJ1-1, with D tentatively TRBD1 (6 bases). There are 13 residues in the CDR3. The germline V gene encodes CDR1 SGHRS and CDR2 YFSETQ. V lost 4 bases to trimming and J lost 4 bases, with 11 bases between them. The CDR3 DNA reads TGCGCCAGCAGCGGGGTAGGGGGCACTGAAGCTTTCTTT. Translated, it gives CASSGVGGTEAFF. The entire variable domain, with the rest obtained from reference TRBV5-1 and TRBJ1-1, is as follows: KAGVTQTPRYLIKTRGQQVTLSCSPISGHRSVSWYQQTPGQGLQFLFEYFSETQRNKGNFPGRFSGRQFSNSRSEMNVSTLELGDSALYLCASSGVGGTEAFFGQGTRLTVV.

This rearrangement joins TRBV20-1 to TRBJ2-7, with a tentative D call TRBD2 (5 bases). Deletions cut 5 bases from V and 2 bases from J, with 13 bases between. The CDR3 loop spans 13 amino acids. Germline V gives CDR1 DFQATT, CDR2 SNEGSKA (reference sequence). CDR3 loop: CSAGMEAPYEQYF. CDR3 in DNA: TGCAGTGCTGGTATGGAGGCCCCCTACGAGCAGTACTTC.

Many counts were recorded for this clonotype. The chain couples TRBV5-1 to TRBJ2-7; perhaps TRBD2 as D (5 bases). The V end lost 5 bases, the J end lost 5 bases, and 20 bases lay between the germline ends. CDR3 length equals 15 residues. CDR1 SGHRS and CDR2 YFSETQ come from the germline V gene. The CDR3 DNA follows: TGCGCCAGCAGAGTATCAACCGAGGGCGGTAACGAGCAGTACTTC. Translation gives CASRVSTEGGNEQYF.

This clonotype was seen only a few times. V is TRBV24-1 and J is TRBJ2-1; TRBD2 agrees at 11 bases. This CDR3 contains 14 residues. Trimming cost V 10 bases and J 8 bases; bases outside gene matches: 9. The V gene's germline CDR1 is KGHDR and CDR2 SFDVKD. This CDR3 is CATGLAGGTHEQFF. The CDR3 nucleotides are TGTGCCACTGGGCTAGCGGGAGGCACGCATGAGCAGTTCTTC.

The V and J genes are TRBV29-1 and TRBJ2-1, with D perhaps TRBD2 (6 bases). Germline assignment: CDR1 SQVTM and CDR2 ANQGSEA. V lost 4 bases to trimming and J lost 10 bases, with 17 bases between them. This CDR3 comprises 13 residues. The CDR3 sequence: CSVGTMGVLEQFF. The CDR3 nucleotides are TGCAGCGTTGGGACTATGGGTGTCCTAGAGCAGTTCTTC.

The table lists this clonotype with a few counts. The CDR3 DNA reads as TGTGCCACCAGAGGAACAGGGAACACTGAAGCTTTCTTT. Translated: CATRGTGNTEAFF. The V and J genes are TRBV24-1 and TRBJ1-1; tentatively, D is TRBD1 (5 bases). The V gene lost 7 bases and the J gene lost 1 base, with 9 bases spanning the gap. The germline CDR1 and CDR2 sequences are KGHDR and SFDVKD. The CDR3 has 13 residues.

This clonotype has a handful of counts. This chain connects TRBV29-1 to TRBJ1-1; 8 positions agree with TRBD1. Germline-derived CDR1 and CDR2 are SQVTM and ANQGSEA. Trimming took 5 bases from V and 3 from J; bases not matched to a gene: 8. The CDR3 length is 14 residues. The CDR3 sequence is CSVPWTGRDTEAFF. The CDR3 DNA follows: TGCAGCGTTCCTTGGACAGGGAGAGACACTGAAGCTTTCTTT. The whole variable domain, filled in from reference TRBV29-1 and TRBJ1-1, reads SAVISQKPSRDICQRGTSLTIQCQVDSQVTMMFWYRQQPGQSLTLIATANQGSEATYESGFVIDKFPISRPNLTFSTLTVSNMSPEDSSIYLCSVPWTGRDTEAFFGQGTRLTVV.